The clone carrying this T cell receptor (beta chain) was seen a handful of times. The CDR3 has 18 residues. Use of 60 Vbeta and 13 Jbeta primers characterized the PCR. Authors' analysis steps: It was a later analysis that counted 79 million or so unique TCR beta chains, of which around 11 million were shared. Sequenced by immunoSEQ multiplex PCR; TCRdb stores in-frame clones only, minus some. V, J and clone size were drawn from that table, and D and trimming were deduced from the DNA. Among 150,000 to 200,000 clones listed, about 80% were seen once. The data originate from a study of cytomegalovirus exposure and HLA in healthy donors.

Sample: PBMCs. The sequence derives from a woman in her thirties or forties in good health and CMV-seronegative. The J gene is TRBJ2-1, the V gene TRBV21-1; the table names TRBD2, a call not compared with the DNA. TRBV21-1 is noted as a pseudogene. The CDR3 protein is CASSNTRGTPSFYNEQFF. As DNA, the CDR3 is TGTGCCAGCAGCAATACCAGAGGGACTCCCTCGTTTTACAATGAGCAGTTCTTC.